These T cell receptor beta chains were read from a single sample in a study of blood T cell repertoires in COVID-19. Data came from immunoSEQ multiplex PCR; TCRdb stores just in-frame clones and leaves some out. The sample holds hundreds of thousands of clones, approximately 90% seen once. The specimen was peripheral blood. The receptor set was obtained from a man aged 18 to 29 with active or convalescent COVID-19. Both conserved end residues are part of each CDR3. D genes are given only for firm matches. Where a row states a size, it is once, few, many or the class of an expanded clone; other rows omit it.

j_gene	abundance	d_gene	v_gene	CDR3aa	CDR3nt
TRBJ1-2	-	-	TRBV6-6	CASSFPSQKNYGYTF	TGTGCCAGCAGTTTCCCCTCACAGAAAAACTATGGCTACACCTTC
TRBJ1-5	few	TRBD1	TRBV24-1	CATSEGTGIVGQPQHF	TGTGCCACCAGTGAGGGGACAGGGATCGTAGGACAGCCCCAGCATTTT
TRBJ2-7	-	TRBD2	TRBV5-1	CASRTSPVAGFLPYEQYF	TGCGCCAGCAGGACGTCTCCGGTAGCGGGTTTCCTTCCCTACGAGCAGTACTTC
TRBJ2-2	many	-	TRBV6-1	CASSDYRANGELFF	TGTGCCAGCAGTGATTACAGGGCTAACGGGGAGCTGTTTTTT
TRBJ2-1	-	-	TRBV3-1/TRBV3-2	CASSLGVGQFF	TGTGCCAGCAGCTTGGGCGTGGGGCAGTTCTTC
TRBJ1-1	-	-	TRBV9	CASSVAAGQGTEAFF	TGTGCCAGCAGCGTAGCGGCAGGTCAAGGTACTGAAGCTTTCTTT
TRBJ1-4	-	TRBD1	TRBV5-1	CASSLGTGEGGVLFF	TGCGCCAGCAGCTTGGGAACAGGGGAAGGAGGTGTCCTGTTTTTT
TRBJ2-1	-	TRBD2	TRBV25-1	CASSGASGISYNEQFF	TGTGCCAGCAGTGGAGCTAGCGGGATCTCCTACAATGAGCAGTTCTTC
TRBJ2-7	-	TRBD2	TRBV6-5	CASRGGLVVSYEQYF	TGTGCCAGCAGGGGGGGACTAGTTGTGTCCTACGAGCAGTACTTC
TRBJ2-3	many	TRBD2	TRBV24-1	CATSDDKLAGGPSSIDTQYF	TGTGCCACCAGTGATGACAAACTAGCGGGAGGGCCGAGTAGCATAGATACGCAGTATTTT
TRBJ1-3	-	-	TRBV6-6	CASRDTGNTIYF	TGTGCCAGCCGGGATACTGGAAACACCATATATTTT
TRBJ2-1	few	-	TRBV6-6	CASSYFTAYNEQFF	TGTGCCAGCAGTTACTTTACAGCCTACAATGAGCAGTTCTTC
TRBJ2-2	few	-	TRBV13	CASSQIGLATGELFF	TGTGCCAGCAGCCAAATCGGGCTAGCAACCGGGGAGCTGTTTTTT
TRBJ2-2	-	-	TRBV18	CASSPSLNTGELFF	TGTGCCAGCTCACCGTCTCTTAACACCGGGGAGCTGTTTTTT
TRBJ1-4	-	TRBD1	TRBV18	CASSKTGSVEKLFF	TGTGCCAGCTCAAAGACAGGGTCGGTCGAAAAACTGTTTTTT
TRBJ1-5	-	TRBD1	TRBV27	CASAIRTGSNQPQHF	TGTGCCAGCGCCATAAGGACAGGGAGCAATCAGCCCCAGCATTTT
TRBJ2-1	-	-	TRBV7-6	CASSSREHGEQFF	TGTGCCAGCAGCTCCCGGGAGCACGGTGAGCAGTTCTTC
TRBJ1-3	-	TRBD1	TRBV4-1	CASSHPDRGPGNTIYF	TGCGCCAGCAGCCACCCAGACAGGGGGCCTGGAAACACCATATATTTT
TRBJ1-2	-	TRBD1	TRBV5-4	CASSLDRGIYYGYTF	TGTGCCAGCAGCCTAGACAGGGGAATATACTATGGCTACACCTTC
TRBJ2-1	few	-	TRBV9	CASSVISGGLGYNEQFF	TGTGCCAGCAGCGTAATCTCAGGGGGACTGGGGTACAATGAGCAGTTCTTC
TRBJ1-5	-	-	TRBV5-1	CASSLGSANQPQHF	TGCGCCAGCAGCTTGGGGTCTGCGAATCAGCCCCAGCATTTT
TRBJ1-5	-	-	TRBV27	CASSLGETGQPQHF	TGTGCCAGCAGTTTAGGGGAGACGGGACAGCCCCAGCATTTT
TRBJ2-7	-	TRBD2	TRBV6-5	CASSYSGTSDLGQYF	TGTGCCAGCAGTTACTCCGGGACTAGCGACCTGGGGCAGTACTTC
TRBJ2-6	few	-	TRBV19	CASSIVTTGANVLTF	TGTGCCAGTAGTATCGTTACAACTGGGGCCAACGTCCTGACTTTC
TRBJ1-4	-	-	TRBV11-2	CASSLDLVANEKLFF	TGTGCCAGCAGCTTAGACCTGGTAGCTAATGAAAAACTGTTTTTT
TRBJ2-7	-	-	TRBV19	CASSLAPSTPHEQYF	TGTGCCAGTAGCCTTGCCCCCTCGACACCCCACGAGCAGTACTTC
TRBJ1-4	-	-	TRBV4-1	CASSRPFRDLNEKLFF	TGCGCCAGCAGCCGGCCCTTCCGGGACTTGAATGAAAAACTGTTTTTT
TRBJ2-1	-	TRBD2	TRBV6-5	CASTFSGGPGYEQFF	TGTGCCAGCACTTTTAGCGGGGGCCCCGGGTATGAGCAGTTCTTC
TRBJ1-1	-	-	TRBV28	CASSASGVEAFF	TGTGCCAGCAGTGCTTCAGGGGTCGAAGCTTTCTTT
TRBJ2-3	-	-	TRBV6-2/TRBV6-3	CASSSRTDTQYF	TGTGCCAGCAGTTCCCGGACAGATACGCAGTATTTT
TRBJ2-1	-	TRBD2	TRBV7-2	CASSLLAGGTYNEQFF	TGTGCCAGCAGCTTACTAGCGGGAGGGACCTACAATGAGCAGTTCTTC
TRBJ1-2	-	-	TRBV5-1	CASSLGAGDGYTF	TGCGCCAGCAGCTTGGGCGCAGGGGACGGCTACACCTTC
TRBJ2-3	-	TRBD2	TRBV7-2	CASSSGTSGASTDTQYF	TGTGCCAGCAGCTCAGGGACTAGCGGGGCTAGCACAGATACGCAGTATTTT
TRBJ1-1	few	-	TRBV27	CASSVVGGLEAFF	TGTGCCAGCAGCGTAGTTGGGGGCCTTGAAGCTTTCTTT
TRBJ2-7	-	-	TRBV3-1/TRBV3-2	CASSQEAREQYF	TGTGCCAGCAGCCAAGAGGCGCGGGAGCAGTACTTC
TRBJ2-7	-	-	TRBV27	CASSLLGEEQYF	TGTGCCAGCAGTTTACTCGGGGAGGAGCAGTACTTC
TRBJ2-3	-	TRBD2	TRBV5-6	CASSQTSGGTFTDTQYF	TGTGCCAGCAGCCAGACTAGCGGGGGAACCTTCACAGATACGCAGTATTTT
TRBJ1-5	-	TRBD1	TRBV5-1	CASSLGDRVNQPQHF	TGCGCCAGCAGCTTGGGAGACAGGGTCAATCAGCCCCAGCATTTT
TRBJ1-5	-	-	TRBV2	CASSERYSNQPQHF	TGTGCCAGCAGTGAGAGATATAGCAATCAGCCCCAGCATTTT
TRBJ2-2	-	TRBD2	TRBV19	CATQRERDNTGELFF	TGTGCCACCCAGAGGGAGCGGGATAACACCGGGGAGCTGTTTTTT
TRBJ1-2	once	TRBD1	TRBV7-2	CASSRGQAPSYGYTF	TGTGCCAGCAGCCGCGGACAGGCACCGAGCTATGGCTACACCTTC
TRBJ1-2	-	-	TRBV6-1	CASSEEGGSIGGGYTF	TGTGCCAGCAGTGAAGAGGGCGGGTCGATCGGTGGTGGCTACACCTTC
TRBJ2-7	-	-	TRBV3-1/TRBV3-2	CASSPGGGTYEQYF	TGTGCCAGCAGCCCCGGAGGCGGAACCTACGAGCAGTACTTC
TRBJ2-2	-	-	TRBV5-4	CASSLVYTGELFF	TGTGCCAGCAGCTTGGTCTATACCGGGGAGCTGTTTTTT
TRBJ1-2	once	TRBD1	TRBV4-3	CASSQKTGLGYTF	TGCGCCAGCAGCCAAAAGACAGGGTTAGGCTACACCTTC
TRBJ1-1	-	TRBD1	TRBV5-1	CASSRRQGEGAFF	TGCGCCAGCAGCCGACGACAGGGCGAGGGAGCTTTCTTT
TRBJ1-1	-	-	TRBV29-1	CSVAYREAFF	TGCAGCGTTGCCTACAGAGAAGCTTTCTTT
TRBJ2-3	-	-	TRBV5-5	CASSARGHTDTQYF	TGTGCCAGCAGCGCCCGTGGCCACACAGATACGCAGTATTTT
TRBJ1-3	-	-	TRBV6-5	CASSYSGGSGNTIYF	TGTGCCAGCAGTTACTCGGGGGGATCAGGAAACACCATATATTTT
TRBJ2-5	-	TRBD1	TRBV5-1	CASSLEYGTGPKAQYF	TGCGCCAGCAGCTTGGAGTACGGGACAGGGCCTAAGGCCCAGTACTTC
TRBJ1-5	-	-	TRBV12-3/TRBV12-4	CASSHHNNQPQHF	TGTGCCAGCAGTCACCACAATAATCAGCCCCAGCATTTT
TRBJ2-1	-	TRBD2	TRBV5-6	CASSFGGGPYNEQFF	TGTGCCAGCAGCTTCGGGGGGGGCCCCTACAATGAGCAGTTCTTC
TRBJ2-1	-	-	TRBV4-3	CASSQGGLTVDEQFF	TGCGCCAGCAGCCAAGGGGGACTTACCGTGGATGAGCAGTTCTTC
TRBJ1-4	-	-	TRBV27	CASSLSRQGGEKLFF	TGTGCCAGCAGTTTATCGCGGCAGGGAGGTGAAAAACTGTTTTTT
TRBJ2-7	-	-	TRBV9	CASSVEARSSYEQYF	TGTGCCAGCAGCGTAGAAGCCCGGAGCTCCTACGAGCAGTACTTC
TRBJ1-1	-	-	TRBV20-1	CSASAGVTEAFF	TGCAGTGCTAGTGCGGGGGTCACTGAAGCTTTCTTT
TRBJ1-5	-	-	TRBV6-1	CASSELWWAPQHF	TGTGCCAGCAGTGAGCTTTGGTGGGCTCCCCAGCATTTT